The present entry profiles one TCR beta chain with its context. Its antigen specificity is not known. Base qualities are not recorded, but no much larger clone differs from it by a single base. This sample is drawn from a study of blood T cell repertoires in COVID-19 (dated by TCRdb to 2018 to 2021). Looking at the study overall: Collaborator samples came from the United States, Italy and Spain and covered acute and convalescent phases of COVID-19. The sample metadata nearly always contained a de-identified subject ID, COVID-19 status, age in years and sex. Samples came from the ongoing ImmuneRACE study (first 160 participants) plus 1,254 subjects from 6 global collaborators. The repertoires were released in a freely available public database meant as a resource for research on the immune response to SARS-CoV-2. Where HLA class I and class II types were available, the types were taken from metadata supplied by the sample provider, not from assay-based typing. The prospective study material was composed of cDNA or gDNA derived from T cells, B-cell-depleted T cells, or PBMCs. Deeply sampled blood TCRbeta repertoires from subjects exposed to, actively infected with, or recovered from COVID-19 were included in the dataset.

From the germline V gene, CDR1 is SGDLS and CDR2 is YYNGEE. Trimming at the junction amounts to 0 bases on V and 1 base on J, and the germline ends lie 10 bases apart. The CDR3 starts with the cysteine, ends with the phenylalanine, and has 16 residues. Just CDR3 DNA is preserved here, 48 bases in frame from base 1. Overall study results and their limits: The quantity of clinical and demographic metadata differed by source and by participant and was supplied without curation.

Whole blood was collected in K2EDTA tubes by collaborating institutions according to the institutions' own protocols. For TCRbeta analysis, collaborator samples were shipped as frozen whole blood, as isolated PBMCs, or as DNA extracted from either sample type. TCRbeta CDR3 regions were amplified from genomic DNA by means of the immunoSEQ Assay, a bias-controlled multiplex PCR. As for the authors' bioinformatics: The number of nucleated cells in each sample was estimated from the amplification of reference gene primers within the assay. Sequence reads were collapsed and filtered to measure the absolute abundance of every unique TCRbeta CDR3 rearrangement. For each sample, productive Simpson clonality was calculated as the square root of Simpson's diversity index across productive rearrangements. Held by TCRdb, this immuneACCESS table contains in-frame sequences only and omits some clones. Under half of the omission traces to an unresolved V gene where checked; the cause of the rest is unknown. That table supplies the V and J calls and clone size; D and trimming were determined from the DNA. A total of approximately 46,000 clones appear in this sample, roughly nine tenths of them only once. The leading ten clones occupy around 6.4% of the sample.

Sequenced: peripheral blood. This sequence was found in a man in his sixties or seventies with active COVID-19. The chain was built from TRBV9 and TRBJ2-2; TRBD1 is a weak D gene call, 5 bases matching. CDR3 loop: CASSVVAGMNTGELFF. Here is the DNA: TGTGCCAGCAGCGTAGTGGCAGGGATGAACACCGGGGAGCTGTTTTTT.